These T cell receptor beta chains were read from a single sample in a study of blood T cells in healthy people across ages. MiXCR was run by TCRdb on the 5' RACE reads, yielding one entry per CDR3 protein. This table has hundreds of thousands of distinct CDR3 sequences, 47% appearing once. Source material: blood. The receptors originated from an elderly man in good health. The CDR3 runs from the conserved cysteine through the conserved F or W. Fields, in order: CDR3 length, J gene, V gene, D gene, clone size, CDR3 DNA, CDR3 protein. D genes are given only for firm matches. Where a row states a size, it is once, few, many or the class of an expanded clone; other rows omit it.

16 TRBJ2-1 TRBV25-1 - few TGTGCCAGCAGTGAATCCCTGGGGGGCTCCTACAATGAGCAGTTCTTC CASSESLGGSYNEQFF
12 TRBJ1-1 TRBV28 - - TGTGCCAGCAGCGATTTGAACACTGAAGCTTTCTTT CASSDLNTEAFF
15 TRBJ2-5 TRBV12-3/TRBV12-4 - few TGTGCCAGCAGTTTACCATGGGGGCAGACAGAGACCCAGTACTTC CASSLPWGQTETQYF
11 TRBJ2-1 TRBV18 - few TGTGCCAGCTCACCACGGGCTGAGCAGTTCTTC CASSPRAEQFF
13 TRBJ2-7 TRBV2 - - TGTGCCAGCATCTCCGGGCCCACCTACGAGCAGTACTTC CASISGPTYEQYF
18 TRBJ2-1 TRBV3-1 - few TGTGCCAGCAGCCAAGATGGATGGGGTCTAGCGTCCTACAATGAGCAGTTCTTC CASSQDGWGLASYNEQFF
14 TRBJ2-2 TRBV5-6 TRBD1 - TGTGCCAGCAGCTCAGCAGGGGGCACCGGGGAGCTGTTTTTT CASSSAGGTGELFF
17 TRBJ2-5 TRBV29-1 TRBD1 once TGCAGCACCGCAGGGGTCCAGGGGGCGCTTGTTACGGAGACCCAGTACTTC CSTAGVQGALVTETQYF
15 TRBJ2-7 TRBV6-2/TRBV6-3 - - TGTGCCAGCAGTTACTCACCGACTTCAACCTACGAGCAGTACTTC CASSYSPTSTYEQYF
17 TRBJ1-6 TRBV4-1 - few TGCGCCAGCAGCGCCAGGGCAGGGAGCTCCTATAATTCACCCCTCCACTTT CASSARAGSSYNSPLHF
13 TRBJ1-3 TRBV5-1 TRBD1 once TGCGCCAGCAGCTTCGTCCAGGGGGACACCATATATTTT CASSFVQGDTIYF
16 TRBJ2-1 TRBV3-1 TRBD1 - TGTGCCAGCAGCCGACTATGGGGACAGGGATACAATGAGCAGTTCTTC CASSRLWGQGYNEQFF
14 TRBJ2-3 TRBV6-5 - many TGTGCCAGCAGCCCCGAAGGAATGCCAGATACGCAGTATTTT CASSPEGMPDTQYF
14 TRBJ2-3 TRBV29-1 - - TGCAGCGTTGCGAAGAGCGGGAGCACAGATACGCAGTATTTT CSVAKSGSTDTQYF
17 TRBJ1-2 TRBV7-2 TRBD1 - TGTGCCAGCAGCTTACTGGGCGGGACAGGAGGTAACTATGGCTACACCTTC CASSLLGGTGGNYGYTF
13 TRBJ2-1 TRBV7-6 - - TGTGCCAGCAGCTTAATCGAGGGGGGTGAGCAGTTCTTC CASSLIEGGEQFF
16 TRBJ2-7 TRBV28 - few TGTGCCAGCAGGGAAACGGGAGAGGGTTTCTCCTACGAGCAGTACTTC CASRETGEGFSYEQYF
15 TRBJ2-7 TRBV7-9 - - TGTGCCAGCAGCTTAGCGGTCTACGAGGCCTACGAGCAGTACTTC CASSLAVYEAYEQYF
18 TRBJ2-1 TRBV6-5 TRBD2 many TGTGCCAGCAGTTACGCTCCCAGCGGGAGCCCTAGGGAAAATGAGCAGTTCTTC CASSYAPSGSPRENEQFF
14 TRBJ1-5 TRBV6-6 TRBD1 - TGTGCCAGCGTCTCGGGACAGGGTCATCAGCCCCAGCATTTT CASVSGQGHQPQHF
15 TRBJ2-1 TRBV18 TRBD2 - TGTGCCAGCTCACACCCTAGCGGGGGGCTCAATGAGCAGTTCTTC CASSHPSGGLNEQFF
18 TRBJ2-3 TRBV7-6 - - TGTGCCAGCAGCCCGAACAGGGTAGCAGTCTCTAGCACAGATACGCAGTATTTT CASSPNRVAVSSTDTQYF
14 TRBJ2-7 TRBV6-5 - many TGTGCCAGCACGGCACCCCTGCCTCCCTACGAGCAGTACTTC CASTAPLPPYEQYF
14 TRBJ2-5 TRBV5-1 - - TGCGCCAGCAGCTTGGAGACGGCACAAGAGACCCAGTACTTC CASSLETAQETQYF
19 TRBJ2-6 TRBV7-3 TRBD2 few TGTGCCAGCAGTACTAGCGGGGGGGCGAGAGTCTCTGGGGCCAACGTCCTGACTTTC CASSTSGGARVSGANVLTF
14 TRBJ2-1 TRBV28 - few TGTGCCAGCAGTATCCCCCCGGGACACAATGAGCAGTTCTTC CASSIPPGHNEQFF
13 TRBJ1-2 TRBV12-3/TRBV12-4 TRBD1 few TGTGCCAGCAGTCCACGACAGGGGAGCGGCTACACCTTC CASSPRQGSGYTF
15 TRBJ2-2 TRBV9 TRBD2 - TGTGCCAGCAGCGCCGGACTAGCCGACACCGGGGAGCTGTTTTTT CASSAGLADTGELFF
15 TRBJ2-7 TRBV5-1 TRBD1 - TGCGCCAGCAGCCCCGGACAGGCTAACTCCTACGAGCAGTACTTC CASSPGQANSYEQYF
14 TRBJ2-3 TRBV24-1 TRBD2 - TGTGCCACCAGTGAAACCCGGACTAGCGGGATGCAGTATTTT CATSETRTSGMQYF
15 TRBJ2-2 TRBV20-1 TRBD2 once TGCAGTGCTGCGGGACTAGCGGGAAACACCGGGGAGCTGTTTTTT CSAAGLAGNTGELFF
13 TRBJ1-2 TRBV7-8 TRBD1 - TGTGCCAGCAGGCCAGGGGGCGGCTATGGCTACACCTTC CASRPGGGYGYTF
11 TRBJ2-4 TRBV12-3/TRBV12-4 - - TGTGCCAGCACCACCAGGGACATTCAGTACTTC CASTTRDIQYF
13 TRBJ2-5 TRBV29-1 TRBD2 few TGCAGCGTTGTCATAGCGGGGGGTGAGACCCAGTACTTC CSVVIAGGETQYF
16 TRBJ2-7 TRBV6-6 - many TGTGCCAGCAGTTTTACACAGGGGGGGATCGGGTACGAGCAGTACTTC CASSFTQGGIGYEQYF
16 TRBJ1-2 TRBV20-1 - few TGCAGTGCTAGGTCGGGTTGGGGATCCCCTAACTATGGCTACACCTTC CSARSGWGSPNYGYTF
16 TRBJ2-1 TRBV20-1 TRBD2 - TGCAGTGCTAGAGTTCCTAGCGGGAGCCCCCGGGATGAGCAGTTCTTC CSARVPSGSPRDEQFF
13 TRBJ2-3 TRBV7-3 - few TGTGCCAGCAGCTTATGGGTTAGAGATACGCAGTATTTT CASSLWVRDTQYF
16 TRBJ1-3 TRBV7-9 TRBD1 - TGTGCCAGCAGCACGGGGACAGCCGGCTCTGGAAACACCATATATTTT CASSTGTAGSGNTIYF
15 TRBJ2-7 TRBV12-3/TRBV12-4 - few TGTGCCAGCAGCTCCACAGGGTCGAGTTCCTACGAGCAGTACTTC CASSSTGSSSYEQYF
13 TRBJ1-5 TRBV27 - - TGTGCCAGCAGTTATGACAGAGTGGGGCCCCAGCATTTT CASSYDRVGPQHF
12 TRBJ2-5 TRBV12-3/TRBV12-4 - - TGTGTCAGCAGTTTAGCGCGGGAGACCCAGTACTTC CVSSLARETQYF
15 TRBJ1-1 TRBV7-9 TRBD1 few TGTGCCAGCAGCTATCGGGACAGGGAGGACACTGAAGCTTTCTTT CASSYRDREDTEAFF
13 TRBJ2-3 TRBV7-2 - - TGTGCCAGCAGCTTAATCCCTGCAGATACGCAGTATTTT CASSLIPADTQYF
11 TRBJ1-2 TRBV29-1 - few TGCAGCGTTGTAAGGGCTGGAACCTACACCTTC CSVVRAGTYTF
13 TRBJ2-5 TRBV18 - - TGTGCCAGCTCACCACCGTTTAAGGAGACCCAGTACTTC CASSPPFKETQYF
14 TRBJ2-4 TRBV2 - - TGTGCCAGCCGCGAGGGGGGGGCTAGAAACATTCAGTACTTC CASREGGARNIQYF
15 TRBJ2-5 TRBV21-1 - - TGTGCCAGCAGCAATTTATCGGAAAGGGAAGAGACCCAGTACTTC CASSNLSEREETQYF
13 TRBJ1-5 TRBV6-6 - - TGTGCCAGCAATCAAAGGAGGGATCAGCCCCAGCATTTT CASNQRRDQPQHF
13 TRBJ1-2 TRBV6-5 - many TGTGCCAGCAGTTACTCGAACCGATATGGCTACACCTTC CASSYSNRYGYTF